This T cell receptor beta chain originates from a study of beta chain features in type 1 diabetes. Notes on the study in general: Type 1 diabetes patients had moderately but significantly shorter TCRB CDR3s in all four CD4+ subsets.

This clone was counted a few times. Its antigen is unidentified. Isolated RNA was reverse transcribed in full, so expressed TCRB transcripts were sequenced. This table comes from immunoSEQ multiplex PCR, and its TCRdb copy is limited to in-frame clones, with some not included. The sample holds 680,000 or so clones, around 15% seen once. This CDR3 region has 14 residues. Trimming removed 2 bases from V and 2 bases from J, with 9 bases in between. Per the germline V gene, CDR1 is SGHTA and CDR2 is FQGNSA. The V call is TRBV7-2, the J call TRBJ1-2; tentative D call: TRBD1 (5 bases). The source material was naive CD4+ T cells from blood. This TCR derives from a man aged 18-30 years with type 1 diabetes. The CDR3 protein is CASSLRQSNYGYTF. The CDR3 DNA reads TGTGCCAGCAGCTTACGACAGTCCAACTATGGCTACACCTTC.